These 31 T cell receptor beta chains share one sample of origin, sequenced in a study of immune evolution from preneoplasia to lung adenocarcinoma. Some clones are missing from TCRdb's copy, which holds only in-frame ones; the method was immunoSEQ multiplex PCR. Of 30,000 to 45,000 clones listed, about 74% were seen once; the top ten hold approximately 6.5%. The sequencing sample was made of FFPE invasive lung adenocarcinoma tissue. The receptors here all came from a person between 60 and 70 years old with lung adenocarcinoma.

The CDR3 nucleotides read TGCAGCGTTGACTCTCAGCAAGAGACCCAGTACTTC. It is translated as CSVDSQQETQYF. The chain employs TRBV29-1 and TRBJ2-5; D not resolved. V was cut by 3 bases and J by 2 bases, with 7 bases left in between. The germline CDR1 and CDR2 sequences are SQVTM and ANQGSEA. The CDR3 contains 12 residues.

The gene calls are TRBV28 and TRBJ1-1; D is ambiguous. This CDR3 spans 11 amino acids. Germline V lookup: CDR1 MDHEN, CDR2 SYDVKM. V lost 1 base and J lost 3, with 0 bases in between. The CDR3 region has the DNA TGTGCCAGCAGTTTATACACTGAAGCTTTCTTT. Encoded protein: CASSLYTEAFF.

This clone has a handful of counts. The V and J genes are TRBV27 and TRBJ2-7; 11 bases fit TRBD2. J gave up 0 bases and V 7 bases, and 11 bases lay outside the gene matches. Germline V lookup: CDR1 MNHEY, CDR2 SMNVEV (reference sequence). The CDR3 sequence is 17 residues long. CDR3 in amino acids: CASKGGLAGGSSYEQYF. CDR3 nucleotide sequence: TGTGCCAGCAAGGGGGGGCTAGCGGGAGGTTCCTCCTACGAGCAGTACTTC.

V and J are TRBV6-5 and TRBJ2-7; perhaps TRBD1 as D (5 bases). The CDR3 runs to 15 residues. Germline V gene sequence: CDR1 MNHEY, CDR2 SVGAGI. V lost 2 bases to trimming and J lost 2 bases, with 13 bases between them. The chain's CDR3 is CASSYGHKLTYEQYF. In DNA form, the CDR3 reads TGTGCCAGCAGTTACGGACATAAACTCACCTACGAGCAGTACTTC.

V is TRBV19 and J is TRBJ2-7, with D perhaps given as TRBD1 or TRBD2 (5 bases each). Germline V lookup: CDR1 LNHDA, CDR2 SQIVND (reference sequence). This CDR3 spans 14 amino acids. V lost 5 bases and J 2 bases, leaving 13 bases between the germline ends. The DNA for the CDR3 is TGTGCCAGTAGTCTCGCCGGGACCGCCTACGAGCAGTACTTC. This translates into CASSLAGTAYEQYF.

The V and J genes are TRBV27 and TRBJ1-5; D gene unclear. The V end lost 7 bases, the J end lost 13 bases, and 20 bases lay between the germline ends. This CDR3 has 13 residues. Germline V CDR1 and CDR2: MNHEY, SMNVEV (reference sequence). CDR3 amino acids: CASTPPGIESQHF. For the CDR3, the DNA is TGTGCCAGCACCCCACCTGGAATTGAGTCTCAGCATTTT.

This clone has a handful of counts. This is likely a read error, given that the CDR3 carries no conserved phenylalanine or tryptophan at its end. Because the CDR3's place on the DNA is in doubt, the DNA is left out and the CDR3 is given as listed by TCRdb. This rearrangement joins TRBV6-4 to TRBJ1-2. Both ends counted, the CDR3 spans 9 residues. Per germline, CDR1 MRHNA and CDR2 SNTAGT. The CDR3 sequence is CASSALPGL.

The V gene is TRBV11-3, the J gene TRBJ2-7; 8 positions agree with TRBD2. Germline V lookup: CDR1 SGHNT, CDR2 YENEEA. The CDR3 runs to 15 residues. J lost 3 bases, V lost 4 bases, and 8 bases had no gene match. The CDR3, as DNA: TGTGCCAGCAGCTCCACCGCGGGAGGAATCTACGAGCAGTACTTC. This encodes CASSSTAGGIYEQYF.

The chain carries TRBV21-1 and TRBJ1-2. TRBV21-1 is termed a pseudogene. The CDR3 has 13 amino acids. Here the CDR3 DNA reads TGTGCCAGCAGCAAGGCGACTAACTATGGCTACACCTTC. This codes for CASSKATNYGYTF.

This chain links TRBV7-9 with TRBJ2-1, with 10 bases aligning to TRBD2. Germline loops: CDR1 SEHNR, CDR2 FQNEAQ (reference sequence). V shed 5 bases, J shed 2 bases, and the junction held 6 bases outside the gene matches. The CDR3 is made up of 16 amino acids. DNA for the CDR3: TGTGCCAGCAGCCGACTAGCGGGCCAACCCTACAATGAGCAGTTCTTC. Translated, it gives CASSRLAGQPYNEQFF. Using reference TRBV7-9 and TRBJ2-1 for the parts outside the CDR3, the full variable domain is DTGVSQNPRHKITKRGQNVTFRCDPISEHNRLYWYRQTLGQGPEFLTYFQNEAQLEKSRLLSDRFSAERPKGSFSTLEIQRTEQGDSAMYLCASSRLAGQPYNEQFFGPGTRLTVL.

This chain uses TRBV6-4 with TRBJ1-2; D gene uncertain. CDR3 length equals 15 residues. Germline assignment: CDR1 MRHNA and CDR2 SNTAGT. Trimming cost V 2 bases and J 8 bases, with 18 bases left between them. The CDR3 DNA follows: TGTGCCAGCAGTGACCCAATGTGGACGGGTAACGGCTACACCTTC. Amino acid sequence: CASSDPMWTGNGYTF.

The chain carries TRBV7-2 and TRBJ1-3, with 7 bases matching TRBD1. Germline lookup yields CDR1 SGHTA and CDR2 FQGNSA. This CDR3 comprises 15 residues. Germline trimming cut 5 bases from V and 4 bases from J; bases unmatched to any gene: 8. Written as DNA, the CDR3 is TGTACCAGCAGCCTAAATACAGGGGCCGGAAACACCATATATTTT. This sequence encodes CTSSLNTGAGNTIYF.

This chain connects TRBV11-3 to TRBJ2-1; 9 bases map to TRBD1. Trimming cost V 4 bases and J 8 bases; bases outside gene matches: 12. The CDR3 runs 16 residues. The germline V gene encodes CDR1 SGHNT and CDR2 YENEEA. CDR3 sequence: CASSYVRDRAGYEQFF. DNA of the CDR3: TGTGCCAGCAGCTACGTACGGGACAGGGCCGGGTATGAGCAGTTCTTC.

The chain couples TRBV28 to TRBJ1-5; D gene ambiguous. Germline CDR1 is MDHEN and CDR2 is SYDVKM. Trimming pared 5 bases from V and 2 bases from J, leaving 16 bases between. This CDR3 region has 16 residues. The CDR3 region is CASSRPPGKGNQPQHF. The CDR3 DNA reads TGTGCCAGCAGTCGGCCTCCGGGAAAAGGCAATCAGCCCCAGCATTTT. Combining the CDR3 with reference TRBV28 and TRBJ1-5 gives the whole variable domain DVKVTQSSRYLVKRTGEKVFLECVQDMDHENMFWYRQDPGLGLRLIYFSYDVKMKEKGDIPEGYSVSREKKERFSLILESASTNQTSMYLCASSRPPGKGNQPQHFGDGTRLSIL.

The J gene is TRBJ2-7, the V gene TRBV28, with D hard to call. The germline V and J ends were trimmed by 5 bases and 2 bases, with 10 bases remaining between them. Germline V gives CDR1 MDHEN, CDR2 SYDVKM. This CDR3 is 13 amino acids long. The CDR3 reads CASSISGPYEQYF. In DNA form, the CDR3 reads TGTGCCAGCAGTATAAGTGGACCCTACGAGCAGTACTTC.

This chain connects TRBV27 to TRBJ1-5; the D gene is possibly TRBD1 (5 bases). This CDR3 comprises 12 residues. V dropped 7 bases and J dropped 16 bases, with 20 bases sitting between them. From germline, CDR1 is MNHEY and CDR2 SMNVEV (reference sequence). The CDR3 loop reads CASNTRDGPLHF. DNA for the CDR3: TGTGCCAGCAACACTAGGGACGGGCCCCTCCATTTT.

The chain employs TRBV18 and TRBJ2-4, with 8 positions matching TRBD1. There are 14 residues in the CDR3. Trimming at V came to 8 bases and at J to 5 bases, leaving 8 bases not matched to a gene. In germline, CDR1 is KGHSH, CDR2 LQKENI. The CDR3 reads CASKPGQGENIQYF. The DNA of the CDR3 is TGTGCCAGCAAACCAGGACAGGGAGAAAACATTCAGTACTTC.

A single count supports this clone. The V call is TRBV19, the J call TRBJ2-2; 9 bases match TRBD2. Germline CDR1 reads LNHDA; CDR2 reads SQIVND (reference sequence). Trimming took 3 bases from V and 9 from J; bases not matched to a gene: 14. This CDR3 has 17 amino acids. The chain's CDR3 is CASSMIPGTSSTRELFF. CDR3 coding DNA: TGTGCCAGTAGTATGATTCCCGGGACTAGCAGTACCAGGGAGCTGTTTTTT.

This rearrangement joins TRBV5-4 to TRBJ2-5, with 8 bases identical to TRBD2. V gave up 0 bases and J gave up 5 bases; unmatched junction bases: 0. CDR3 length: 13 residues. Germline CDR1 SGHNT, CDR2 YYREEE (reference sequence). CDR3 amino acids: CASSLAGGETQYF. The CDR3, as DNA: TGTGCCAGCAGCTTGGCGGGGGGGGAGACCCAGTACTTC.

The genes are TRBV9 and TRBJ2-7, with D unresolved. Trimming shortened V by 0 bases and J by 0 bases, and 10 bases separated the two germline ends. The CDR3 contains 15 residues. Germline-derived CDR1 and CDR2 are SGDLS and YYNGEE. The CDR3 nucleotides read TGTGCCAGCAGCGTAGGGACCCACCCCTCCTACGAGCAGTACTTC. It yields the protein CASSVGTHPSYEQYF. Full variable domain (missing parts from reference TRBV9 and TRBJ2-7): DSGVTQTPKHLITATGQRVTLRCSPRSGDLSVYWYQQSLDQGLQFLIQYYNGEERAKGNILERFSAQQFPDLHSELNLSSLELGDSALYFCASSVGTHPSYEQYFGPGTRLTVT.

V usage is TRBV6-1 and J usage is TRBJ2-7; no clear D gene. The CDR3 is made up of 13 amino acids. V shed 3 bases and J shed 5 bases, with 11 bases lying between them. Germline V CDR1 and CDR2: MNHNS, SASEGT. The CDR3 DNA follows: TGTGCCAGCAGTGAGCGACCTTCTCACGAGCAGTACTTC. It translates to CASSERPSHEQYF.

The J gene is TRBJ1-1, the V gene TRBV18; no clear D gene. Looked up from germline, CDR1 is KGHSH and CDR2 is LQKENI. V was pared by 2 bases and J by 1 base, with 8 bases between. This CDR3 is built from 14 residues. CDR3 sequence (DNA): TGTGCCAGCTCACCATCTTCTCGGAACACTGAAGCTTTCTTT. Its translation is CASSPSSRNTEAFF.

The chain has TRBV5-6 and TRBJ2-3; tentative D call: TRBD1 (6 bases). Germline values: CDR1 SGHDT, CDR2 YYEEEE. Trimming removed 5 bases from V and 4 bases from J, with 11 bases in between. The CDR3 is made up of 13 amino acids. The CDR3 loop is CASRNKGADTQYF. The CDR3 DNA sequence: TGTGCCAGCAGGAATAAGGGGGCAGATACGCAGTATTTT.

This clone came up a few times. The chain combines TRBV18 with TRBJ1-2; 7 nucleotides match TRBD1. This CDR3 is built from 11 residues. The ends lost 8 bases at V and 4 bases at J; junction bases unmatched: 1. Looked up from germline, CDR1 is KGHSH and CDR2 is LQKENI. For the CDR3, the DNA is TGTGCCAGCGGGACAGTCTATGGCTACACCTTC. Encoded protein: CASGTVYGYTF. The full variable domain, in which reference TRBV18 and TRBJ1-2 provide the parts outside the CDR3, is NAGVMQNPRHLVRRRGQEARLRCSPMKGHSHVYWYRQLPEEGLKFMVYLQKENIIDESGMPKERFSAEFPKEGPSILRIQQVVRGDSAAYFCASGTVYGYTFGSGTRLTVV.

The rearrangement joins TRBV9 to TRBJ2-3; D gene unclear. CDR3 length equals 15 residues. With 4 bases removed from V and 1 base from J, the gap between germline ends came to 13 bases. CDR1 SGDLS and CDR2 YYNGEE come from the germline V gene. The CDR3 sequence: CASSTDGFGTDTQYF. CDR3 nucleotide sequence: TGTGCCAGCAGCACAGACGGATTTGGCACAGATACGCAGTATTTT.

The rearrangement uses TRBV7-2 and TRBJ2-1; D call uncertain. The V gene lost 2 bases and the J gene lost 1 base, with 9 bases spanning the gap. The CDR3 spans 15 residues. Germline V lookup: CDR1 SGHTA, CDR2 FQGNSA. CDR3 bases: TGTGCCAGCAGCTTATTCGGCCCTTCCTACAATGAGCAGTTCTTC. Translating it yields CASSLFGPSYNEQFF.

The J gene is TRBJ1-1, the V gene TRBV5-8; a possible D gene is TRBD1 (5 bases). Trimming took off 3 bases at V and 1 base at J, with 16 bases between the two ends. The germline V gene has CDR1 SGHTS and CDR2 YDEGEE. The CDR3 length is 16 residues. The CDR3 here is CASSSWGRAENTEAFF. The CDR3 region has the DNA TGTGCCAGCAGCTCATGGGGCAGGGCAGAGAACACTGAAGCTTTCTTT.

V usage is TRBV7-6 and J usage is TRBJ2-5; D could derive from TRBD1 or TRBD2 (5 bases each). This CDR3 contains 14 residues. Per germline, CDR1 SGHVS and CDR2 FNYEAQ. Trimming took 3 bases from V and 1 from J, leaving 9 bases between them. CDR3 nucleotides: TGTGCCAGCAGCTTGGGACGGATCCAAGAGACCCAGTACTTC. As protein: CASSLGRIQETQYF.

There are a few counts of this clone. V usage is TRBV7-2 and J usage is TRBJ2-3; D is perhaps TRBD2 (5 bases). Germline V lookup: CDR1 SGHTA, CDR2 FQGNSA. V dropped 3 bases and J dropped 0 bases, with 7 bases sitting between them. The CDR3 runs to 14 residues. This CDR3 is CASSFWTSTDTQYF. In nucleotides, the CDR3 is TGTGCCAGCAGCTTTTGGACTAGCACAGATACGCAGTATTTT.

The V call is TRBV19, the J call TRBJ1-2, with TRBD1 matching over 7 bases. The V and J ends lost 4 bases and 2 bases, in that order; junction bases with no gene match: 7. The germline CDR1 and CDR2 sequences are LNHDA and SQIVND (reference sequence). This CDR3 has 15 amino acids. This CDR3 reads CASSTWTGYNYGYTF. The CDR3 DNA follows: TGTGCCAGTAGTACCTGGACAGGCTACAACTATGGCTACACCTTC.

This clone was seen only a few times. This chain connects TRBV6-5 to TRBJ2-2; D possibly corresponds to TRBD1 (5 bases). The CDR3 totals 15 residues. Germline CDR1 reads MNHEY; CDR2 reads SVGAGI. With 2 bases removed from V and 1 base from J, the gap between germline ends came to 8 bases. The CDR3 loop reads CASSYEQENTGELFF. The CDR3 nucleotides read TGTGCCAGCAGTTACGAACAGGAGAACACCGGGGAGCTGTTTTTT.